This T cell receptor beta chain was obtained from a study of blood T cell repertoires in COVID-19. Across the whole study: Nucleic acid was either cDNA or gDNA, and it came from T cells, B-cell-depleted T cells, or PBMCs.

Measured with immunoSEQ multiplex PCR; TCRdb has only the in-frame clones, and not every one. The repertoire holds about 320,000 clones, with approximately 91% as singletons. CDR3 length: 11 amino acids. Germline lookup yields CDR1 SGDLS and CDR2 YYNGEE. Trimming stripped 3 bases from V and 2 bases from J, with 3 bases between. This chain uses TRBV9 with TRBJ2-7; the D is unclear. The sequenced sample consisted of PBMCs or T cells enriched from blood (not recorded which). The receptor was isolated from a woman in her thirties who had been exposed to COVID-19. As DNA, the CDR3 is TGTGCCAGCAGCGCGGCCTACGAGCAGTACTTC. Translated: CASSAAYEQYF.